The 22 T cell receptor beta chains listed next were all sequenced from one sample in a study of blood T cells in healthy people across ages. Combining a sample-barcoded 5' primer with a J-beta primer mix, a second PCR ran for roughly 7 to 11 cycles. TCRdb re-analysed the 5' RACE reads in MiXCR, keeping a single row per CDR3 protein. Of hundreds of thousands of distinct CDR3 sequences in the sample, roughly 50% were seen once. The specimen sequenced was blood. The receptor source for this set is a man aged 25 to 45 in good health.

The chain is built from TRBV30 and TRBJ1-2; D is possibly TRBD1 (5 bases). The CDR3 has 13 amino acids. Germline loops: CDR1 GTSNPN, CDR2 SVGIG (reference sequence). The V end was cut by 5 bases, the J end by 7 bases, with 17 bases between. CDR3 residues: CAWFRDRPGGYTF. The CDR3 nucleotides read TGTGCCTGGTTTCGGGACCGCCCGGGTGGCTACACCTTC. Full variable domain (outside the CDR3, taken from reference TRBV30 and TRBJ1-2): SQTIHQWPATLVQPVGSPLSLECTVEGTSNPNLYWYRQAAGRGLQLLFYSVGIGQISSEVPQNLSASRPQDRQFILSSKKLLLSDSGFYLCAWFRDRPGGYTFGSGTRLTVV.

The chain recombines TRBV5-1 with TRBJ2-5, with D possibly matching TRBD1 (5 bases). The CDR3 loop spans 15 amino acids. The germline gives CDR1 SGHRS, CDR2 YFSETQ. Trimming cost V 1 base and J 1 base, with 11 bases left between them. The CDR3 is CASSLTGQFQETQYF. The CDR3 bases are TGCGCCAGCAGCTTGACCGGACAATTCCAAGAGACCCAGTACTTC.

This chain uses TRBV28 with TRBJ2-1, with TRBD2 matching over 9 bases. Germline V lookup: CDR1 MDHEN, CDR2 SYDVKM. V lost 7 bases to trimming and J lost 9 bases; unmatched junction nucleotides: 22. This CDR3 region has 18 residues. This CDR3 reads CASKVRVVGLATKREQFF. Written as DNA, the CDR3 is TGTGCCAGCAAGGTTCGGGTCGTAGGACTAGCGACCAAACGTGAGCAGTTCTTC. Full variable domain (remainder filled in from reference TRBV28 and TRBJ2-1): DVKVTQSSRYLVKRTGEKVFLECVQDMDHENMFWYRQDPGLGLRLIYFSYDVKMKEKGDIPEGYSVSREKKERFSLILESASTNQTSMYLCASKVRVVGLATKREQFFGPGTRLTVL.

The chain carries TRBV13 and TRBJ1-2; 8 bases align to TRBD1. The CDR3 spans 16 residues. Germline lookup yields CDR1 PRHDT and CDR2 FYEKMQ (reference sequence). J gave up 3 bases and V 4 bases, and 10 bases lay outside the gene matches. The CDR3, as DNA: TGTGCCAGCAGCTCAATTCGACAGGGGCGCCACTATGGCTACACCTTC. Protein sequence: CASSSIRQGRHYGYTF.

This clonotype appeared a single time. The junction does not match germline at one end; this may be a read error. The rearrangement uses TRBV6-1 and TRBJ2-7; tentatively, D is TRBD1 (5 bases). Germline assignment: CDR1 MNHNS and CDR2 SASEGT. This CDR3 spans 14 amino acids. CDR3: CASREGVYPYEQYF. The CDR3 DNA reads TGTGCCAGCAGGGAAGGGGTATACCCCTACGAGCAGTACTTC.

Only a few counts were recorded for this clonotype. CDR3 bases: TGTGCCAGCAGCTTGGCCGGAGGTGGGGCCAACGTCCTGACTTTC. Protein product: CASSLAGGGANVLTF. This chain connects TRBV5-6 to TRBJ2-6, with a weak D call TRBD2 (5 bases). From germline, CDR1 is SGHDT and CDR2 YYEEEE. The CDR3 totals 15 residues. V lost 0 bases to trimming and J lost 3 bases, with 7 bases between them.

The chain uses TRBV5-1 and TRBJ2-5, with 9 positions matching TRBD2. TRBJ2-7 matches the DNA end more closely, so the J call is doubtful. The CDR3 totals 16 residues. The germline gives CDR1 SGHRS, CDR2 YFSETQ. This CDR3 reads CASSSGLAGGGYEQYF. The DNA of the CDR3 is TGCGCCAGCAGCTCAGGACTGGCGGGAGGGGGATACGAGCAGTACTTC.

The chain combines TRBV28 with TRBJ2-7, with 15 bases matching TRBD2. Per germline, CDR1 MDHEN and CDR2 SYDVKM. V was clipped by 5 bases and J by 4 bases; unmatched bases: 6. The CDR3 spans 16 residues. Written as DNA, the CDR3 is TGTGCCAGCAGTCCATGGACTAGCGGGAGGGCTTACGAGCAGTACTTC. It yields the protein CASSPWTSGRAYEQYF. Looking up the rest from reference TRBV28 and TRBJ2-7 gives the full variable domain: DVKVTQSSRYLVKRTGEKVFLECVQDMDHENMFWYRQDPGLGLRLIYFSYDVKMKEKGDIPEGYSVSREKKERFSLILESASTNQTSMYLCASSPWTSGRAYEQYFGPGTRLTVT.

The chain joins TRBV30 to TRBJ1-4; D is ambiguous. Germline V gene sequence: CDR1 GTSNPN, CDR2 SVGIG (reference sequence). This CDR3 is built from 13 residues. Trimming pared 7 bases from V and 0 bases from J, leaving 9 bases between. For the CDR3, the DNA is TGTGCCTCCACCAGGACAACTAATGAAAAACTGTTTTTT. Translating it yields CASTRTTNEKLFF.

The rearrangement uses TRBV12-5 and TRBJ2-7; D is ambiguous. The CDR3 runs 13 residues. Germline V gives CDR1 LGHNT, CDR2 FRNRAP. The ends were cut back, 0 bases at V and 5 bases at J, with 8 bases in the middle. CDR3 coding DNA: TGTGCTAGTGGTTTGGTACGGTTGGACGAGCAGTACTTC. Translating it yields CASGLVRLDEQYF.

This clonotype appeared a few times. The CDR3 sequence is CASSQQPPTNYGYTF. CDR3 DNA sequence: TGTGCCAGCAGCCAACAGCCTCCTACTAACTATGGCTACACCTTC. This chain uses TRBV7-2 with TRBJ1-2; D ambiguous. The CDR3 is 15 amino acids. Trimming removed 5 bases from V and 0 bases from J, with 13 bases in between. Germline V gene sequence: CDR1 SGHTA, CDR2 FQGNSA. Filled out from reference TRBV7-2 and TRBJ1-2, the complete variable domain reads GAGVSQSPSNKVTEKGKDVELRCDPISGHTALYWYRQSLGQGLEFLIYFQGNSAPDKSGLPSDRFSAERTGGSVSTLTIQRTQQEDSAVYLCASSQQPPTNYGYTFGSGTRLTVV.

This clonotype occurred a few times. The chain uses TRBV5-4 and TRBJ1-1; 7 bases align to TRBD1. With 5 bases clipped from V and 5 bases from J, the junction kept 3 bases outside the gene matches. The CDR3 is 12 residues long. Looked up from germline, CDR1 is SGHNT and CDR2 is YYREEE (reference sequence). The CDR3 coding sequence is TGTGCCAGCAGTCGACAGGGAACTGAAGCTTTCTTT. Its protein product is CASSRQGTEAFF.

The rearrangement uses TRBV10-3 and TRBJ1-3; TRBD1 might be the D (5 bases). Germline V gives CDR1 ENHRY, CDR2 SYGVKD. The V end lost 0 bases, the J end lost 0 bases, and 12 bases lay between the germline ends. The CDR3 is made up of 17 amino acids. CDR3 residues: CAISESGERFSGNTIYF. Written as DNA, the CDR3 is TGTGCCATCAGTGAGTCGGGGGAGAGGTTCTCTGGAAACACCATATATTTT.

The table lists this clonotype with a few counts. J is TRBJ1-1 and V is TRBV18, with 10 nucleotides matching TRBD1. The trim removed 6 bases at V and 0 bases at J, leaving 1 base unmatched. There are 14 residues in the CDR3. Germline CDR1 KGHSH, CDR2 LQKENI. The CDR3 loop is CASSDRGLNTEAFF. Written as DNA, the CDR3 is TGTGCCAGCTCTGACAGGGGGCTGAACACTGAAGCTTTCTTT. The whole variable domain, remainder taken from reference TRBV18 and TRBJ1-1, is NAGVMQNPRHLVRRRGQEARLRCSPMKGHSHVYWYRQLPEEGLKFMVYLQKENIIDESGMPKERFSAEFPKEGPSILRIQQVVRGDSAAYFCASSDRGLNTEAFFGQGTRLTVV.

V is TRBV20-1 and J is TRBJ2-4, with TRBD2 identical over 7 bases. With the DNA end fitting TRBJ2-7 better, the J assignment may be wrong. CDR3 length: 15 residues. CDR1 is DFQATT, CDR2 SNEGSKA, per germline (reference sequence). CDR3 sequence reads: CSARDGAGVMYEQYF. The CDR3 DNA is TGCAGTGCTAGAGATGGGGCGGGAGTGATGTACGAGCAGTACTTC.

V usage is TRBV4-2 and J usage is TRBJ2-3; 10 nucleotides line up with TRBD2. Germline V CDR1 and CDR2: LGHNA, YNFKEQ. The CDR3 consists of 17 residues. Unmatched junction bases numbered 18, after V lost 5 bases and J lost 10 bases. CDR3 nucleotide sequence: TGTGCCAGCAGCACAGGCGAGATTGGACTAGCGGAAGGATCGCAGTATTTT. Residues: CASSTGEIGLAEGSQYF.

The rearrangement uses TRBV12-3 or TRBV12-4 and TRBJ1-4; the D gene is possibly TRBD1 (5 bases). This CDR3 has 15 amino acids. Trimming removed 5 bases from V and 1 base from J, with 11 bases in between. This chain's CDR3 is CASSLRDGTNEKLFF. CDR3 nucleotides: TGTGCCAGCAGTCTGAGGGACGGAACTAATGAAAAACTGTTTTTT.

As regards this clonotype: The junction departs from germline at one end; a sequencing error may be responsible. The CDR3 DNA reads TGTACCAGCAGTTTAACGGCCGGATCTAGCACAGATACGCAGTATTTT. Amino acids: CTSSLTAGSSTDTQYF. V gene TRBV27 combines with J gene TRBJ2-3; D is unclear. The germline gives CDR1 MNHEY, CDR2 SMNVEV (reference sequence). The CDR3 totals 16 residues.

This clonotype showed up just a few times. The chain is built from TRBV20-1 and TRBJ1-5, with 8 positions matching TRBD1. Unmatched junction bases numbered 14, after V lost 6 bases and J lost 4 bases. Germline CDR1 and CDR2: DFQATT and SNEGSKA (reference sequence). The CDR3 has 16 amino acids. CDR3 sequence reads: CSAYIHRGKPNQPQHF. Written as DNA, the CDR3 is TGCAGTGCGTATATTCACAGGGGGAAACCTAATCAGCCCCAGCATTTT.

This chain links TRBV30 with TRBJ2-5; TRBD2 matches at 10 bases. Germline lookup yields CDR1 GTSNPN and CDR2 SVGIG (reference sequence). J lost 11 bases, V lost 5 bases, and 20 bases had no gene match. The CDR3 length is 16 residues. CDR3 in amino acids: CAWAGTSAYPYNEQYF. In nucleotides, the CDR3 is TGTGCCTGGGCCGGGACTAGCGCCTACCCCTACAATGAGCAGTACTTC.

The chain employs TRBV20-1 and TRBJ2-3; D possibly corresponds to TRBD2 (5 bases). Germline V lookup: CDR1 DFQATT, CDR2 SNEGSKA (reference sequence). V lost 0 bases to trimming and J lost 3 bases, with 10 bases between them. CDR3 length equals 14 residues. CDR3 sequence: CSARDGLATDTQYF. The CDR3 DNA reads TGCAGTGCTAGAGATGGCCTAGCTACAGATACGCAGTATTTT.

The chain couples TRBV6-2 or TRBV6-3 to TRBJ2-5; D assignment may be TRBD1 or TRBD2 (5 bases each). The J call may be wrong; the DNA end is better matched by TRBJ2-7. The CDR3 runs to 13 residues. The V gene's germline CDR1 is MNHEY and CDR2 SVGEGT. The CDR3 sequence is CASTPGRGSEQYF. In nucleotides, the CDR3 is TGTGCCAGCACCCCGGGACGGGGCTCCGAGCAGTACTTC.